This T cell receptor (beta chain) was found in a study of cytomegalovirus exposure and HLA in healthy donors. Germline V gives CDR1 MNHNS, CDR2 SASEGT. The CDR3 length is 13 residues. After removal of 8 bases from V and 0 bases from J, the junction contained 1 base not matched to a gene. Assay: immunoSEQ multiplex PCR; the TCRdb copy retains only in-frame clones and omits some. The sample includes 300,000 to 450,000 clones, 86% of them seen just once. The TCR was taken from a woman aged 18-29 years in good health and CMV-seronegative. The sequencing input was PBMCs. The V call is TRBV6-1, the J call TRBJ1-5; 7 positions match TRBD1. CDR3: CASGTDSNQPQHF. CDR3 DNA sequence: TGTGCCAGCGGGACAGATAGCAATCAGCCCCAGCATTTT.